This TCR beta chain appears in the sequencing data of a study of CD8 T cells in Susac syndrome (dated by TCRdb to between 2017 and 2020). With regard to the full study: The study used repertoire sequencing to test whether antigen drove CD8+ T cell activation and differentiation in Susac syndrome. CD8+ T cell repertoire clonality was compared between some 12 healthy donors, approximately 14 Susac syndrome patients and around 15 multiple sclerosis patients. What the authors observed across the whole study: The study acknowledged that relatively few individuals were included in the TCR sequencing and HLA analysis.

RNA was extracted using the RNeasy kit, and roughly 0.5 to 1 ug of the RNA was reverse transcribed with random hexamers. The immunoSEQ multiplex PCR assay, which covers 54 Vbeta and 13 Jbeta segments, was used to amplify TCR beta CDR3 regions. PCR amplification bias was corrected using a synthetic template baseline for primer optimization and computational correction. The source study handled its data this way. Reads were annotated to V, D and J genes according to IMGT and were analyzed with immunoSEQ Analyzer, with only productive sequences retained. To calculate clonality, Shannon entropy was normalized by log2 of the number of productive unique sequences and then subtracted from one. For each patient and control, public and private clones were evaluated among the 100 most prevalent clones. A clone was defined as Susac-specific if it was absent from the healthy and MS cohorts, from 950 to 1,300 published viral clones and from other ImmuneACCESS disease sequences. TCRdb itself trimmed the public reads at Q25 with fastp, ran MiXCR and retained productive beta chains. Each entry is one CDR3 protein sequence, shown with its most common DNA and genes. Clone size and V and J calls follow TCRdb, not the original study. The table for this sample lists approximately 53,000 distinct CDR3 sequences; around 93% of them were counted only once. 0.4% to 0.55% of the sample is taken by the ten largest.

In regard to this clonotype: This clone's antigen is unknown. Base qualities are not recorded, but no much larger clone differs from it by a single base.

High-throughput TCR beta sequencing profiled peripheral blood CD8+ and CD4+ T cells from healthy donors, Susac syndrome patients and multiple sclerosis patients. Treatment-naive patients with stable or active relapsing-remitting disease fulfilling revised McDonald criteria were used as multiple sclerosis controls. CD8+ TEMRA cells were enriched by FACS, while bulk CD8+ and CD4+ T cells were purified by magnetic negative isolation. Blood was drawn into EDTA tubes, processed within 24 hours, and PBMCs were isolated by density gradient centrifugation. PBMCs destined for TCR sequencing were cryopreserved in liquid nitrogen and later thawed in a 37 °C water bath. The sorted or isolated CD4+, CD8+ and CD8+ TEMRA cells had a purity of 90% or higher. The source material was CD8+ T cells from PBMCs. The TCR was taken from a human donor with multiple sclerosis.

The CDR3 reads as follows: CASSWTEAFF. The DNA sequence is given as TGTGCCAGCAGTTGGACTGAAGCTTTCTTT. The sequence is built from TRBV12-3 or TRBV12-4 and TRBJ1-1, with no reliable assignment of the D segment. Trimming costs V 4 bases and J 5 bases, and their ends lie 2 bases apart. Taken from cysteine to phenylalanine, the CDR3 has 10 residues. Only the CDR3 portion is preserved as DNA: 30 bases, with reading frame beginning at the first base.